This is a list of T cell receptor beta chains from one sample in a study of radiotherapy plus CTLA-4 blockade in lung cancer. Assay used: immunoSEQ multiplex PCR; TCRdb lists only in-frame clones, some missing. Here the sample spans 34,000 or so clones, around 75% being singletons. The source material was peripheral blood, sampled from a patient treated with radiotherapy plus ipilimumab. These receptor sequences come from a human donor with non-small cell lung cancer that progressed on radiotherapy plus ipilimumab. CDR3s include the opening cysteine and the closing phenylalanine or tryptophan. The D gene is left open where the match is weak. Size is stated for part of the rows, as once, few or many counts, or as a class when the clone is expanded.

j_call: TRBJ2-6; d_call: TRBD2; v_call: TRBV27; clone_size: .; cdr3_nt: TGTGCCAGCAGTTCGTCGACTAGCGGGAGCTGGCCAGGGGCCAACGTCCTGACTTTC; cdr3_aa: CASSSSTSGSWPGANVLTF
j_call: TRBJ2-1; d_call: .; v_call: TRBV5-1; clone_size: .; cdr3_nt: TGCGCCAGCAGCTTGAGCCGCGACAATGAGCAGTTCTTC; cdr3_aa: CASSLSRDNEQFF
j_call: TRBJ1-2; d_call: .; v_call: TRBV15; clone_size: .; cdr3_nt: TGTGCCACCAGCAGAGATCTCACGGCGGCTGGCTACACCTTC; cdr3_aa: CATSRDLTAAGYTF
j_call: TRBJ1-1; d_call: .; v_call: TRBV30; clone_size: .; cdr3_nt: TGTGCCTGGAACCGAGGGTTGAACACTGAAGCTTTCTTT; cdr3_aa: CAWNRGLNTEAFF
j_call: TRBJ2-3; d_call: TRBD1; v_call: TRBV11-1; clone_size: .; cdr3_nt: TGTGCCAGCAGCTACCGGGACAGCGCAGATACGCAGTATTTT; cdr3_aa: CASSYRDSADTQYF
j_call: TRBJ1-1; d_call: .; v_call: TRBV5-4; clone_size: .; cdr3_nt: TGTGCCAGCAGCTTGGACAGACAGAACACTGAAGCTTTCTTT; cdr3_aa: CASSLDRQNTEAFF
j_call: TRBJ2-7; d_call: TRBD1; v_call: TRBV6-1; clone_size: .; cdr3_nt: TGTGCCAGCAGTGAAGTCCCCACCGGGACAGGGGGCAAATCGTACTTC; cdr3_aa: CASSEVPTGTGGKSYF
j_call: TRBJ2-6; d_call: .; v_call: TRBV5-6; clone_size: few; cdr3_nt: TGTGCCAGCAGCTTGGAGTCTGGGGCCAACGTCCTGACTTTC; cdr3_aa: CASSLESGANVLTF
j_call: TRBJ2-6; d_call: TRBD1; v_call: TRBV27; clone_size: once; cdr3_nt: TGTGCCAGCAGTTCCGGGACAGGGTACTCTGGGGCCAACGTCCTGACTTTC; cdr3_aa: CASSSGTGYSGANVLTF
j_call: TRBJ2-5; d_call: TRBD1; v_call: TRBV9; clone_size: .; cdr3_nt: TGTGCCAGCTCCCGAGACCTGAACAGGGGGCATGAGACCCAGTACTTC; cdr3_aa: CASSRDLNRGHETQYF
j_call: TRBJ2-5; d_call: .; v_call: TRBV2; clone_size: .; cdr3_nt: TGTGCCAGCAGTGCAACTCGGGGTAGGCAAGAGACCCAGTACTTC; cdr3_aa: CASSATRGRQETQYF
j_call: TRBJ1-6; d_call: TRBD1; v_call: TRBV27; clone_size: .; cdr3_nt: TGTGCCAGCAGTTTATTAGGAACAGGGGGCTCACCCCTCCACTTT; cdr3_aa: CASSLLGTGGSPLHF
j_call: TRBJ2-7; d_call: TRBD1; v_call: TRBV28; clone_size: .; cdr3_nt: TGTGCCAGCAGTCTTTCGGGACAGTCCTACGAGCAGTACTTC; cdr3_aa: CASSLSGQSYEQYF
j_call: TRBJ1-2; d_call: .; v_call: TRBV6-5; clone_size: once; cdr3_nt: TGTGCCAGCAAGGTGGCCACAAACTATGGCTACACCTTC; cdr3_aa: CASKVATNYGYTF